This paragraph reports one T cell receptor beta chain. This clone was observed a single time. The antigen it recognizes is unknown. The record has no base qualities; no much larger clone is one base away. Donors were healthy HIV-negative adults with no recently reported acute infections or vaccinations. Every donor was a Caucasian adult living in Nashville, Tennessee, USA. CD4+ T cells were enriched by magnetic negative selection; naive cells were then positively selected on CD45RA, and the negative fraction formed the memory subset. After blood collection by leukapheresis, PBMCs were isolated using Ficoll-Histopaque density gradient centrifugation and then cryopreserved in the vapor phase of liquid nitrogen. Analytical flow cytometry was used to check the purity and quantity of each magnetically sorted T cell population. Each sorted fraction had its genomic DNA isolated and then quantified by UV absorbance on a Nanodrop 2000c.

The data are from a study of shared clonotypes between healthy human individuals (dated by TCRdb to 2018 to 2021). Regarding the research as a whole: The cohort included a few men and a couple of women between 18 and 49 years of age. For each donor, three plates each were used for CD4 naive and CD4 memory, two plates were used for CD8 naive, and one plate was used for CD8 memory. The study deeply sequenced blood TCR repertoires of about 5 healthy adults to estimate repertoire size and the extent of clonotype sharing between individuals. Libraries were prepared and TCR repertoires were sequenced by different laboratories using diverse techniques, in order to increase sequencing depth and limit assay-specific biases. Each donor's leukapheresis produced roughly between roughly 0.85 and 9.5 billion PBMCs.

Trimming accounts for 0 bases at V and 6 bases at J, while the number of junction bases matched to no gene is 9. For CDR1 and CDR2, the germline V gene lists SGHRS and YFSETQ. Including cysteine and phenylalanine, the CDR3 has 15 amino acids. The read is trimmed to its CDR3 DNA, 45 bases read in frame from base 1. What the work shows at the level of the full study, not this receptor alone: Clonotypes shared by all four sorted-subset donors showed higher generation probabilities than non-shared clonotypes. Because the study included a small number of donors, the genetic and exposure-history diversity represented was limited. Sampling was restricted to blood, and TCR repertoires in tissues likely differ from the TCR repertoires found in blood. Sharing across a handful of donors was observed for approximately 5% of naive CD4, over 3% of naive CD8, about 2.3% of memory CD4, and approximately 0.41% of memory CD8 clonotypes. Pairwise subsampling led to the expectation that sequencing depth would affect the degree of clonotype sharing among donors. Larger estimated clonotype richness was generally found for naive subsets than for memory subsets. Even with the large sequencing depth, rarefaction of the sorted-subset datasets indicated that sequencing was incomplete.

Using the deep immunoSEQ assay, multiplex PCR amplified TCR CDR3 regions from genomic DNA. Extracted genomic DNA from each cell subset was distributed evenly across all wells of several immunoSEQ 96-well plates, and each plate was treated as a replicate. For sorted subsets, around 200 ng genomic DNA, equal to tens of thousands of T cell genomes, was loaded into each replicate PCR. Purified libraries were measured with a Qubit 3.0 fluorometer, size-checked on a Bioanalyzer 2100, and measured again with the KAPA Library Quantification kit. Every immunoSEQ 96-well plate was sequenced on a dedicated single-read 150-cycle Illumina NextSeq 550 flow cell. For the original study's pipeline: Because only junctional sequences without quality scores were contained in the immunoSEQ output, filtering matching that applied to full-length reads could not be performed. Sequences were annotated with PyIR, a Python wrapper for IgBLAST v1.9, using IMGT germline references to assign V/J genes and CDR3. Reads were removed for weak V/J assignments (E-value above 1e-6), missing CDR3, stop codons, out-of-frame junctions, or ambiguous translated residues. V3J clonotypes were defined by identical inferred V gene, J gene, and CDR3 amino acid sequence. To compute the percentage overlap between repertoires, the number of shared unique clonotypes was divided by the size of the smaller repertoire. Three approaches were used to assess repertoire richness: RTK rarefaction, the Chao1 estimator, and Recon v2.1 estimates of unobserved clonotypes. Generation probabilities for all TCRbeta clonotypes obtained by the gDNA method from a handful of donors were computed using OLGA. As stored in TCRdb, this immuneACCESS dataset retains in-frame rearrangements with V and J assigned. A fraction of the clones does not appear; measured against another copy, unresolved V genes explain less than half of the discrepancy, and the remainder lacks a known reason. V and J calls plus clone size are reproduced from that table; the DNA served to infer D and trimming. The sample profile shows a few million clones; over 85% of them were found once. The ten largest make up about 0.13% of the sample.

Specimen: naive CD4+ T cells sorted from blood. The cell subset or site label for this specimen denotes: CD45RA+ positively selected. This TCR came from a man between 18 and 29 years old in good health. Recombination connected TRBV5-1 to TRBJ2-7; 7 nucleotides in the junction match TRBD1. The DNA sequence is as follows: TGCGCCAGCAGCTTGGCCGCCAGGGGGACCGGCGAGCAGTACTTC. Its protein is CASSLAARGTGEQYF.